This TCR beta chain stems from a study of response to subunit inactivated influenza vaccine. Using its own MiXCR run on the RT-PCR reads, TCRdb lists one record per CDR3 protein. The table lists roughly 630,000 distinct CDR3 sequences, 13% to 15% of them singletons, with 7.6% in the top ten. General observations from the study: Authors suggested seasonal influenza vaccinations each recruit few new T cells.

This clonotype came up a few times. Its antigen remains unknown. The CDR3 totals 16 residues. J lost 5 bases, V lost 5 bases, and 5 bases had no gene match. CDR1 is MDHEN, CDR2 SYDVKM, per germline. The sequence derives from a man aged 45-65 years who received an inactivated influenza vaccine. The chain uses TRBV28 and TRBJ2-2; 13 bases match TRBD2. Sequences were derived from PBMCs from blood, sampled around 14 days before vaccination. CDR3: CASSPSGLAGTGELFF. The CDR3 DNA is TGTGCCAGCAGTCCCTCGGGACTAGCGGGAACCGGGGAGCTGTTTTTT.